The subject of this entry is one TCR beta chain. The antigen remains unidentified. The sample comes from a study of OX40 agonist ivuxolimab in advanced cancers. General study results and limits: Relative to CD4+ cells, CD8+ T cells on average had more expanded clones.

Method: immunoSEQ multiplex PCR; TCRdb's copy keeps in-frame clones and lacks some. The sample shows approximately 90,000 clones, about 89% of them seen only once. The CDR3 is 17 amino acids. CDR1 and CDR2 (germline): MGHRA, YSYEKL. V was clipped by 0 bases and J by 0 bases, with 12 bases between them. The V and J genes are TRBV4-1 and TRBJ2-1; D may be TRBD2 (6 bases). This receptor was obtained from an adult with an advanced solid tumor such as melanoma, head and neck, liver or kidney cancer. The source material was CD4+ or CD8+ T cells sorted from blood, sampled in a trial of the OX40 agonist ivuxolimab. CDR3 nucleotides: TGCGCCAGCAGCCAAGAGGAGGTAGCGGCCTCCTACAATGAGCAGTTCTTC. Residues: CASSQEEVAASYNEQFF.